A selection of T cell receptor beta chains follows, all from one sample in a study of siplizumab effects on memory and regulatory T cells. Data came from immunoSEQ multiplex PCR; TCRdb stores just in-frame clones and leaves some out. The repertoire consists of about 120,000 clones, with around 94% occurring once and the leading ten covering roughly 1.5%. Sequenced sample: non-Treg CD4+ T cells sorted from blood. Receptor source: a human donor in good health. The CDR3 runs from the conserved cysteine through the conserved F or W. Fields, in order: V gene, J gene, clone size, D gene, CDR3 DNA, CDR3 protein. D genes are given only for firm matches. Rows may omit the clone size; those that give it use once, few, many or a size class.

V: TRBV7-2; J: TRBJ2-7; size: .; D: .; DNA: TGTGCCAGCAGCTTAGCGCGCGTTCTCTACGAGCAGTACTTC; CDR3: CASSLARVLYEQYF
V: TRBV11-2; J: TRBJ2-3; size: .; D: .; DNA: TGTGCCAGCAGCCCCCGGGCCGCGGGAGATACGCAGTATTTT; CDR3: CASSPRAAGDTQYF
V: TRBV14; J: TRBJ1-1; size: .; D: .; DNA: TGTGCCAGCTCGGGATGGGTAAGGAACACTGAAGCTTTCTTT; CDR3: CASSGWVRNTEAFF
V: TRBV29-1; J: TRBJ2-1; size: .; D: .; DNA: TGCAGCGTACTGAAAAATGAGCAGTTCTTC; CDR3: CSVLKNEQFF
V: TRBV6-6; J: TRBJ2-2; size: .; D: .; DNA: TGTGCCAGCGGACGGACCGTGGTCACCGGGGAGCTGTTTTTT; CDR3: CASGRTVVTGELFF
V: TRBV11-3; J: TRBJ1-1; size: .; D: .; DNA: TGTGCCAGCAGCTTAGTTCCGAACACTGAAGCTTTCTTT; CDR3: CASSLVPNTEAFF
V: TRBV18; J: TRBJ1-2; size: few; D: .; DNA: TGTGCCAGCTCTCACGACGGGGACCGTGGCTACACCTTC; CDR3: CASSHDGDRGYTF
V: TRBV28; J: TRBJ2-5; size: .; D: .; DNA: TGTGCCAGCAGTCCCAGCGGCCTAGCGAAGGAGACCCAGTACTTC; CDR3: CASSPSGLAKETQYF
V: TRBV5-1; J: TRBJ2-7; size: .; D: .; DNA: TGCGCCAGCAGCTTTTCACGACGGGACTACGAGCAGTACTTC; CDR3: CASSFSRRDYEQYF
V: TRBV11-3; J: TRBJ2-7; size: .; D: .; DNA: TGTGCCAGCAGCCTCCGCCTAAACTACGAGCAGTACTTC; CDR3: CASSLRLNYEQYF
V: TRBV19; J: TRBJ1-1; size: .; D: .; DNA: TGTGCCAGTAGTATAGGTCGTCGGGGCGTTCTAGACACTGAAGCTTTCTTT; CDR3: CASSIGRRGVLDTEAFF
V: TRBV14; J: TRBJ2-1; size: .; D: .; DNA: TGTGCCAGCAGGGAAGGGTCCAGCGGGCTCTACAATGAGCAGTTCTTC; CDR3: CASREGSSGLYNEQFF
V: TRBV5-1; J: TRBJ2-2; size: .; D: .; DNA: TGCGCCAGCAGCTTGGGATTAGGCACCGGGGAGCTGTTTTTT; CDR3: CASSLGLGTGELFF
V: TRBV5-8; J: TRBJ2-1; size: .; D: TRBD2; DNA: TGTGCCAGCAGCCCTAGGTTGGGACTAGCGGGGGGCAACAATGAGCAGTTCTTC; CDR3: CASSPRLGLAGGNNEQFF
V: TRBV5-4; J: TRBJ2-2; size: .; D: TRBD2; DNA: TGTGCCAGCGGTGGTCCGGGGGGGCCAATTGGGGAGCTGTTTTTT; CDR3: CASGGPGGPIGELFF
V: TRBV30; J: TRBJ2-7; size: .; D: TRBD1; DNA: TGTGCCTGGAGAGTCAACAGGGGATCGAGCGAGCAGTACTTC; CDR3: CAWRVNRGSSEQYF
V: TRBV19; J: TRBJ1-5; size: .; D: .; DNA: TGTGCCAGTAGTATTGAGGATAGCAATCAGCCCCAGCATTTT; CDR3: CASSIEDSNQPQHF
V: TRBV27; J: TRBJ1-2; size: .; D: TRBD1; DNA: TGTGCCAGCAGGAGACCGGGACAGGGGGCCGGGGGCTACACCTTC; CDR3: CASRRPGQGAGGYTF
V: TRBV9; J: TRBJ2-1; size: .; D: TRBD2; DNA: TGTGCCAGCAGCGTAGGGCGGGGGTCGTCCTACAATGAGCAGTTCTTC; CDR3: CASSVGRGSSYNEQFF
V: TRBV19; J: TRBJ2-5; size: .; D: .; DNA: TGTGCCAGTAGTATAGTCCCCGGTCCGGAAGGAGAGACCCAGTACTTC; CDR3: CASSIVPGPEGETQYF
V: TRBV2; J: TRBJ2-7; size: once; D: .; DNA: TGTGCCAGCAGTGAAGCTACAGGCGTCAGCGAGCAGTACTTC; CDR3: CASSEATGVSEQYF
V: TRBV18; J: TRBJ2-7; size: .; D: TRBD2; DNA: TGTGCCAGCTCACGTACTAGCGGGGGAGCCTACGAGCAGTACTTC; CDR3: CASSRTSGGAYEQYF
V: TRBV7-2; J: TRBJ2-5; size: .; D: .; DNA: TGTGCCAGCAGCTTCTCCATAGCGGCACCCCTCAGGGAGACCCAGTACTTC; CDR3: CASSFSIAAPLRETQYF
V: TRBV28; J: TRBJ1-1; size: .; D: .; DNA: TGTGCCAGCAGTTTACAAATGAACACTGAAGCTTTCTTT; CDR3: CASSLQMNTEAFF
V: TRBV27; J: TRBJ1-2; size: once; D: TRBD1; DNA: TGTGCCAGCAGCAGAGACAGGGGCGATAACTATGGCTACACCTTC; CDR3: CASSRDRGDNYGYTF
V: TRBV2; J: TRBJ2-3; size: .; D: .; DNA: TGTGCCAGCAGGGGGGACGTTTATACGCAGTATTTT; CDR3: CASRGDVYTQYF
V: TRBV2; J: TRBJ2-7; size: .; D: .; DNA: TGTGCCAGCTGTCTCGGAAGGGCGTCCTACGAGCAGTACTTC; CDR3: CASCLGRASYEQYF
V: TRBV6-6; J: TRBJ2-3; size: .; D: .; DNA: TGTGCCAGCAGTTTTCAGGGGTCAGATACGCAGTATTTT; CDR3: CASSFQGSDTQYF
V: TRBV2; J: TRBJ1-5; size: .; D: .; DNA: TGTGCCAGCAGACTTACAGGGAGCAATCAGCCCCAGCATTTT; CDR3: CASRLTGSNQPQHF
V: TRBV9; J: TRBJ2-5; size: .; D: .; DNA: TGTGCCAGCAGCGGGCTTTCCGAAGAGACCCAGTACTTC; CDR3: CASSGLSEETQYF
V: TRBV6-5; J: TRBJ1-5; size: .; D: .; DNA: TGTGCCAGCTGCCCGAATAGCAATCAGCCCCAGCATTTT; CDR3: CASCPNSNQPQHF
V: TRBV7-9; J: TRBJ1-4; size: once; D: .; DNA: TGTGCCAGCAGCTTAGTTGCCCAAGGGAATGAAAAACTGTTTTTT; CDR3: CASSLVAQGNEKLFF
V: TRBV6-6; J: TRBJ2-7; size: few; D: .; DNA: TGTGCCAGCAGTTACTTCATATCCTACGAGCAGTACTTC; CDR3: CASSYFISYEQYF
V: TRBV19; J: TRBJ2-5; size: .; D: TRBD2; DNA: TGTGCCAGTAATGGAGGACTAGCGGGAGCCGAAGAGACCCAGTACTTC; CDR3: CASNGGLAGAEETQYF
V: TRBV27; J: TRBJ1-1; size: .; D: .; DNA: TGTGCCAGCAGTTTGGCGGATACCACTGAAGCTTTCTTT; CDR3: CASSLADTTEAFF
V: TRBV5-1; J: TRBJ2-6; size: .; D: .; DNA: TGCGCCAGCACCGGGCCCCTCTCTGGGGCCAACGTCCTGACTTTC; CDR3: CASTGPLSGANVLTF
V: TRBV9; J: TRBJ1-2; size: .; D: .; DNA: TGTGCCAGCAGTGAATCCACCATGACTATGTTTGGCTACACCTTC; CDR3: CASSESTMTMFGYTF
V: TRBV19; J: TRBJ1-3; size: .; D: TRBD1; DNA: TGTGCCAGTAGCGAATATCTACAGATGAGGGACAGGAACCTCCGAAGCTCTGGAAACACCATATATTTT; CDR3: CASSEYLQMRDRNLRSSGNTIYF
V: TRBV5-1; J: TRBJ2-7; size: once; D: .; DNA: TGCGCCAGCAGTGGGAACCCCGGGACCGGGACCTACGAGCAGTACTTC; CDR3: CASSGNPGTGTYEQYF
V: TRBV6-5; J: TRBJ2-5; size: .; D: TRBD1; DNA: TGTGCCAGCAGACTACAGGGGGCAGAGGGAGAGACCCAGTACTTC; CDR3: CASRLQGAEGETQYF
V: TRBV13; J: TRBJ2-2; size: .; D: .; DNA: TGTGCCAGCAGCCTATCGGGACCGGTGGGGGGATACACCGGGGAGCTGTTTTTT; CDR3: CASSLSGPVGGYTGELFF
V: TRBV6-1; J: TRBJ1-5; size: .; D: TRBD1; DNA: TGTGCCAGCAGTGAAGATCGGGCAGGGGGCCGCTCCCAGCATTTT; CDR3: CASSEDRAGGRSQHF
V: TRBV30; J: TRBJ1-3; size: .; D: .; DNA: TGTGCCTGGTCCCCCTTTGAGGGCCCTGGAAACACCATATATTTT; CDR3: CAWSPFEGPGNTIYF
V: TRBV4-1; J: TRBJ2-2; size: .; D: .; DNA: TGCGCCAGCAGCCCATACACCGGGGAGCTGTTTTTT; CDR3: CASSPYTGELFF
V: TRBV6-1; J: TRBJ2-3; size: .; D: .; DNA: TGTGCGGGCAAGAGGGGGGGCGGAACCACAGATACGCAGTATTTT; CDR3: CAGKRGGGTTDTQYF
V: TRBV4-1; J: TRBJ1-2; size: .; D: TRBD1; DNA: TGCGCCAGCAGCCACTTGGGACAGTCTCTATGGGGCTACACCTTC; CDR3: CASSHLGQSLWGYTF
V: TRBV7-3; J: TRBJ2-2; size: .; D: TRBD2; DNA: TGTGCCAGCAGCTCCCAGCGGGAGGCCCGGACCGGGGAGCTGTTTTTT; CDR3: CASSSQREARTGELFF
V: TRBV6-5; J: TRBJ2-7; size: .; D: .; DNA: TGTGCCAGCAGTTACCAGTTCGGAGGCGACGAGCAGTACTTC; CDR3: CASSYQFGGDEQYF
V: TRBV5-1; J: TRBJ2-5; size: .; D: TRBD2; DNA: TGCGCCAGCAGCTTGGGTGTAGGGACTATTGCCTGGACCCAGTACTTC; CDR3: CASSLGVGTIAWTQYF
V: TRBV13; J: TRBJ2-3; size: .; D: .; DNA: TGTGCCAGCAGCTTAGCCAGGTACACAGATACGCAGTATTTT; CDR3: CASSLARYTDTQYF
V: TRBV5-1; J: TRBJ2-5; size: .; D: .; DNA: TGCGCCAGCCAACGTGACTCCTTACAAGAGACCCAGTACTTC; CDR3: CASQRDSLQETQYF
V: TRBV2; J: TRBJ2-1; size: .; D: TRBD1; DNA: TGTGCCAGCAGTGGACAGGGGGCCTTTGGGGGAGAGCAGTTCTTC; CDR3: CASSGQGAFGGEQFF
V: TRBV15; J: TRBJ2-1; size: .; D: .; DNA: TGTGCCACCAGCATGGACCCCTACAATGAGCAGTTCTTC; CDR3: CATSMDPYNEQFF
V: TRBV2; J: TRBJ2-1; size: .; D: .; DNA: TGTGCCAGCAACAGGGCGGGCTACAATGAGCAGTTCTTC; CDR3: CASNRAGYNEQFF